This TCR beta chain appears in the sequencing data of a study of technical replicates of blood from several donors. TCRdb's table, derived via immunoSEQ multiplex PCR, lists solely in-frame clones and lacks some. The sample shows some 79,000 clones, around 90% of them seen only once. This CDR3 spans 10 amino acids. Germline lookup yields CDR1 DFQATT and CDR2 SNEGSKA (reference sequence). Concerning this clone itself: A junction end diverges from the germline sequence, so it may reflect a read error.

The chain couples TRBV20-1 to TRBJ2-1; D not resolved. The material sequenced was T cells isolated from PBMCs. The receptor's source is a human donor in good health. Some clones in this sample may be carry-over from other donors' samples. As DNA, the CDR3 is TGCAGTGCTGGAGACTATGAGCAGTTCTTC. This encodes CSAGDYEQFF.